This T cell receptor beta chain was identified during a study of blood T cell repertoires in COVID-19. Data came from immunoSEQ multiplex PCR; TCRdb stores just in-frame clones and leaves some out. This sample carries some 230,000 clones, roughly 84% of them seen once, and the ten largest clones take less than 7.5%. This CDR3 spans 15 amino acids. V dropped 3 bases and J dropped 3; count of bases not matched to a gene: 4. The germline gives CDR1 MNHNS, CDR2 SASEGT. The clonotype comes from a woman aged 45-65 years with acute or convalescent COVID-19. The sequenced sample consisted of peripheral blood. The J gene is TRBJ2-3, the V gene TRBV6-1; 9 bases line up with TRBD2. Here the CDR3 reads CASSDKLAGTDTQYF. The CDR3 DNA is TGTGCCAGCAGTGACAAGCTAGCGGGAACAGATACGCAGTATTTT.